This paragraph reports one T cell receptor beta chain. Source study methods: The authors estimated nucleated cell counts from reference gene primer amplification. Generated by immunoSEQ multiplex PCR, the TCRdb table keeps only in-frame clones and is missing some. D and trimming come from the DNA, and the V and J calls and clone size come from that table. The profile shows tens of thousands of clones, approximately 89% of them singletons. This specimen comes from a study of blood T cell repertoires in COVID-19. Overall study context: Acute-phase and convalescent COVID-19 samples originated in the United States, Italy and Spain. Sources were T cells, B-cell-depleted T cells, or PBMCs; the material itself was cDNA or gDNA.

The germline CDR1 and CDR2 sequences are LNHDA and SQIVND (reference sequence). This CDR3 contains 15 residues. The trim removed 5 bases at V and 4 bases at J, leaving 7 bases unmatched. The sequence was collected from a man between 60 and 75 years old with acute or convalescent COVID-19. V and J are TRBV19 and TRBJ1-4, with 7 bases lining up with TRBD1. Specimen: peripheral blood. CDR3 loop: CASSPTGAYNEKLFF. The CDR3 DNA follows: TGTGCCAGTAGTCCCACAGGGGCTTATAATGAAAAACTGTTTTTT.